A single sample is the source of the 9 T cell receptor beta chains below, sequenced in a study of T cell repertoires in cytomegalovirus infection. Which antigens these TCRs recognize remains unknown. TCRdb independently ran MiXCR on the reads; one entry per CDR3 protein. The profile shows 800,000 to 950,000 distinct CDR3 sequences, around a third of them singletons. Sequencing was performed on cultured CD8+ T cells from PBMCs, taken from culture after CMV antigen stimulation. The receptors originated from a human donor in good health (CMV status not recorded). Some clones in this sample may be carry-over from other donors' samples.

The chain carries TRBV28 and TRBJ1-5; possible D gene TRBD1, 6 bases. The CDR3 contains 14 residues. V lost 5 bases, J lost 7 bases, and 15 bases lay in between. In germline, CDR1 is MDHEN, CDR2 SYDVKM. DNA for the CDR3: TGTGCCAGCAGTCACAACAGGGACGGGCAGCCCCAGCATTTT. Encoded protein: CASSHNRDGQPQHF. The full variable domain, its missing parts supplied by reference TRBV28 and TRBJ1-5, is DVKVTQSSRYLVKRTGEKVFLECVQDMDHENMFWYRQDPGLGLRLIYFSYDVKMKEKGDIPEGYSVSREKKERFSLILESASTNQTSMYLCASSHNRDGQPQHFGDGTRLSIL.

This clonotype has more than one count but fewer than ten. The chain recombines TRBV5-5 with TRBJ1-1; 11 bases agree with TRBD1. Losses at the gene ends were 3 bases for V and 1 base for J; bases not matched to a gene: 5. Germline assignment: CDR1 SGHKS and CDR2 YYEKEE (reference sequence). The CDR3 is 16 residues long. The CDR3: CASSSGQGAWNTEAFF. Written as DNA, the CDR3 is TGTGCCAGCAGCTCCGGACAGGGGGCTTGGAACACTGAAGCTTTCTTT.

Worth noting for this clonotype: Relative to the germline gene, one junction end is altered; a read error may explain this. The chain has TRBV2 and TRBJ1-4, with D perhaps matching TRBD1 (6 bases). This CDR3 comprises 18 residues. Germline V gene lookup returns CDR1 SNHLY and CDR2 FYNNEI. The CDR3 loop is CASRPGEGLTATDETLFF. For the CDR3, the DNA is TGTGCCAGCAGACCAGGGGAGGGTCTCACTGCTACGGATGAAACACTGTTTTTT.

In this sample, this clonotype turned up a few times. The V gene is TRBV7-8, the J gene TRBJ2-3; TRBD2 aligns across 8 bases. The CDR3 consists of 15 residues. The ends lost 5 bases at V and 3 bases at J; junction bases unmatched: 7. Germline assignment: CDR1 SGHVS and CDR2 FQNEAQ. CDR3: CASSRERGSTDTQYF. Here the CDR3 DNA reads TGTGCCAGCAGCCGGGAGCGGGGGAGTACAGATACGCAGTATTTT.

The chain employs TRBV11-2 and TRBJ2-5; 10 bases are a match to TRBD1. Germline V gene lookup returns CDR1 SGHAT and CDR2 FQNNGV. This CDR3 is 15 amino acids long. The V gene end was trimmed by 5 bases and the J gene end by 5 bases; junction bases not matched to a gene: 8. CDR3 amino acids: CASSAWDRGRETQYF. CDR3 sequence (DNA): TGTGCCAGCAGCGCCTGGGACAGGGGAAGGGAGACCCAGTACTTC.

The chain couples TRBV6-2 or TRBV6-3 to TRBJ2-5; either TRBD1 or TRBD2 may supply D (5 bases each). CDR1 and CDR2 from the germline V gene are MNHEY and SVGEGT. V lost 6 bases, J lost 7 bases, and 18 bases lay in between. The CDR3 has 14 residues. CDR3 DNA sequence: TGTGCCAGCAGCCAATTCAGGGCCGCGGGGACCCAGTACTTC. It yields the protein CASSQFRAAGTQYF.

This clonotype was found many times. V is TRBV10-3 and J is TRBJ2-3; 7 bases line up with TRBD1. Looked up from germline, CDR1 is ENHRY and CDR2 is SYGVKD. The CDR3 is 16 amino acids. J gave up 2 bases and V 6 bases, and 11 bases lay outside the gene matches. CDR3 bases: TGTGCCATCAGGGTATCCGACAGGGCGGACACAGATACGCAGTATTTT. It codes for CAIRVSDRADTDTQYF.

This clonotype has more than one count but fewer than ten. The chain is built from TRBV14 and TRBJ2-1; 7 bases line up with TRBD1. After removal of 7 bases from V and 6 bases from J, the junction contained 12 bases not matched to a gene. The CDR3 contains 15 residues. Germline V lookup: CDR1 SGHDN, CDR2 FVKESK. CDR3 bases: TGTGCCAGCAAACCACAGGGGCCCGCGGGCAATGAGCAGTTCTTC. It translates to CASKPQGPAGNEQFF.

V and J are TRBV6-2 or TRBV6-3 and TRBJ2-5, with TRBD2 matching 9 bases. The CDR3 extends over 15 amino acids. Germline values: CDR1 MNHEY, CDR2 SVGEGT. The V gene end was trimmed by 5 bases and the J gene end by 7 bases; junction bases not matched to a gene: 11. CDR3 DNA: TGTGCCAGCAGTCATGACCAGCGGGGGGACTTGACCCAGTACTTC. The encoded protein is CASSHDQRGDLTQYF.